A single sample is the source of the 8 T cell receptor beta chains below, sequenced in a study of blood T cells in healthy people across ages. Alongside a J-beta primer mix, a sample-barcoded 5' primer served in a second PCR lasting 7 to 11 cycles. TCRdb ran MiXCR on the 5' RACE reads and lists one entry per CDR3 protein. The data contain about 1.1 million distinct CDR3 sequences, more than 30% of them singletons. Sequencing was done on a sample of blood. These receptors were obtained from a man between 18 and 29 years old in good health.

The chain combines TRBV7-2 with TRBJ2-2, with D unresolved. V was trimmed by 8 bases and J by 5 bases, leaving 9 bases between them. CDR3 length equals 12 residues. From germline, CDR1 is SGHTA and CDR2 FQGNSA. The CDR3 here is CASGLLTGELFF. For the CDR3, the DNA is TGTGCCAGCGGGCTGTTGACCGGGGAGCTGTTTTTT. Variable domain in full (rest from reference TRBV7-2 and TRBJ2-2): GAGVSQSPSNKVTEKGKDVELRCDPISGHTALYWYRQSLGQGLEFLIYFQGNSAPDKSGLPSDRFSAERTGGSVSTLTIQRTQQEDSAVYLCASGLLTGELFFGEGSRLTVL.

This sequence joins TRBV5-1 and TRBJ2-1, with a possible D match to TRBD2 (6 bases). With the DNA end fitting TRBJ2-7 better, the J assignment may be wrong. The CDR3 spans 15 residues. Germline V gene lookup returns CDR1 SGHRS and CDR2 YFSETQ. The CDR3 bases are TGCGCCAGCAGGACCGGGACTCAGCCCTACAATGAGCAGTACTTC. Its translation is CASRTGTQPYNEQYF.

The V gene is TRBV2, the J gene TRBJ2-4, with 7 bases fitting TRBD1. CDR1 and CDR2 (germline): SNHLY, FYNNEI. The CDR3 extends over 12 amino acids. V shed 9 bases, J shed 15 bases, and the junction held 14 bases outside the gene matches. Written as DNA, the CDR3 is TGTGCCAGTGGGACAGAACAAGAGACCCTGTACTTC. Translated, it gives CASGTEQETLYF.

This clonotype was found a few times. The chain combines TRBV11-2 with TRBJ2-3; the match to TRBD2 covers 9 bases. V lost 3 bases, J lost 4 bases, and 8 bases stayed unmatched. This CDR3 is built from 16 residues. Germline CDR1 reads SGHAT; CDR2 reads FQNNGV. The CDR3 DNA reads TGTGCCAGCAGCTTCGGTAGCGGGGGATGGGCAGATACGCAGTATTTT. It yields the protein CASSFGSGGWADTQYF.

A single count supports this clonotype. A much larger clone sits a single nucleotide away, making a read error possible. This rearrangement joins TRBV29-1 to TRBJ2-5; a possible D gene is TRBD1 (5 bases). The J call may be in error: the DNA end matches TRBJ2-7 better. The CDR3 runs 13 residues. CDR1 is SQVTM, CDR2 ANQGSEA, per germline. The CDR3 loop reads CSVEAGKGYEQYF. The DNA of the CDR3 is TGCAGCGTTGAAGCAGGGAAGGGCTACGAGCAGTACTTC.

This chain uses TRBV7-2 with TRBJ1-1, with D hard to call. This CDR3 region has 15 residues. Germline CDR1 is SGHTA and CDR2 is FQGNSA. The V end lost 6 bases, the J end lost 0 bases, and 14 bases lay between the germline ends. The CDR3, as DNA: TGTGCCAGCAGACCAGGAGGTCCTATGAACACTGAAGCTTTCTTT. Translating gives CASRPGGPMNTEAFF.

This clonotype was picked up a small number of times. V and J are TRBV4-3 and TRBJ2-3, with D possibly being TRBD2 (6 bases). The V gene lost 1 base and the J gene lost 6 bases, with 17 bases spanning the gap. Germline assignment: CDR1 LGHNA and CDR2 YSLEER. The CDR3 is 16 amino acids. The CDR3 DNA is TGCGCCAGCAGCCAAGGGGTAGCGGCGATGGGGGATACGCAGTATTTT. Protein: CASSQGVAAMGDTQYF.

V usage is TRBV20-1 and J usage is TRBJ2-7; D might be TRBD1 (5 bases). This CDR3 has 14 residues. Germline V gene sequence: CDR1 DFQATT, CDR2 SNEGSKA (reference sequence). V lost 1 base, J lost 2 bases, and 12 bases lay in between. CDR3 region: CSARVSGQTYEQYF. Here the CDR3 DNA reads TGCAGTGCTAGAGTATCAGGGCAGACCTACGAGCAGTACTTC.